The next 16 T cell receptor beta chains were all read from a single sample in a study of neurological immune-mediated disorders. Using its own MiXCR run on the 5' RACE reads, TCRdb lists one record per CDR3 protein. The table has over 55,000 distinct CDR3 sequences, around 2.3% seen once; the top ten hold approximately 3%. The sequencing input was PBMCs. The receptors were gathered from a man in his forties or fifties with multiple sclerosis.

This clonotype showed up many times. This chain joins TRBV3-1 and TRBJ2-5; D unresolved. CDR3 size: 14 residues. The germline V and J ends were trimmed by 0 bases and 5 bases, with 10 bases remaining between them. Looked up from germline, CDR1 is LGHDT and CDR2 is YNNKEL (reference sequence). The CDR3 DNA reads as TGTGCCAGCAGCCAAGAATACGAGTTGGAGACCCAGTACTTC. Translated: CASSQEYELETQYF.

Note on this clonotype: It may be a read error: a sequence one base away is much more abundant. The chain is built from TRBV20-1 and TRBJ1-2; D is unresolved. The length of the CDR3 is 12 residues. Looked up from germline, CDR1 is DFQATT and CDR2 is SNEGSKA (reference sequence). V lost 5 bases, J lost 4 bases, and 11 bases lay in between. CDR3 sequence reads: CSAPKGGYGYTF. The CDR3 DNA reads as TGCAGTGCTCCAAAGGGCGGCTATGGCTACACCTTC.

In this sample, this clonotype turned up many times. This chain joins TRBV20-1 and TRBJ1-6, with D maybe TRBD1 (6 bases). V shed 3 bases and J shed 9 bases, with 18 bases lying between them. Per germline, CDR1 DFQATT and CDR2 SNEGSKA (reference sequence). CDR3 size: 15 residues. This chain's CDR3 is CSASPPGTHRSPLHF. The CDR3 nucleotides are TGCAGTGCTAGCCCGCCAGGGACACACCGTTCACCCCTCCACTTT.

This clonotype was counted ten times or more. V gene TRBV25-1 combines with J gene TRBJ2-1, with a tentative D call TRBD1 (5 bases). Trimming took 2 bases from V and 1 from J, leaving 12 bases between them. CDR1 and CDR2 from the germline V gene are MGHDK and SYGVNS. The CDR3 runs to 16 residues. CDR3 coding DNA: TGTGCCAGCAGTGAAAGGGGATCGAGATCCTACAATGAGCAGTTCTTC. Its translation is CASSERGSRSYNEQFF.

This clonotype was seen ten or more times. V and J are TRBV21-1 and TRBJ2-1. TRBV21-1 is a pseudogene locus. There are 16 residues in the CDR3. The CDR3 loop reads CASSKIRLGIYNEQFF. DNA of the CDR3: TGTGCCAGCAGCAAAATTCGGCTCGGAATATACAATGAGCAGTTCTTC.

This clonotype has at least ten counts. The CDR3 sequence: CASSLNTVGYTF. The CDR3 bases are TGTGCCAGCAGTTTAAACACCGTCGGCTACACCTTC. The J gene is TRBJ1-2, the V gene TRBV12-3 or TRBV12-4, with D unresolved. The CDR3 sequence is 12 residues long. V was shortened by 2 bases and J by 8 bases, with 9 bases between the two germline ends.

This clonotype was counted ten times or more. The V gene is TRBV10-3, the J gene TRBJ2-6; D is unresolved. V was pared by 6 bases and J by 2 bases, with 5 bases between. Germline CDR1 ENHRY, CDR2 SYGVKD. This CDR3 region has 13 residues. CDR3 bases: TGTGCCATCAGCCCTCCTGGGGCCAACGTCCTGACTTTC. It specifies CAISPPGANVLTF.

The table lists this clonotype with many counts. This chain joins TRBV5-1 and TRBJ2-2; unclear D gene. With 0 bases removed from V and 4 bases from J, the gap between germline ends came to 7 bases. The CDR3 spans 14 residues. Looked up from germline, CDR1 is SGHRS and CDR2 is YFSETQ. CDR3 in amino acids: CASSLGRSTGELFF. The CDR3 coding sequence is TGCGCCAGCAGCTTGGGCAGATCCACCGGGGAGCTGTTTTTT.

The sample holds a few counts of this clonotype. The CDR3 bases are TGTGCCAGCAGTCCCCGAGGGGATTCACCCCTCCACTTT. Amino acid sequence: CASSPRGDSPLHF. The V and J genes are TRBV7-9 and TRBJ1-6; perhaps TRBD1 as D (5 bases). This CDR3 has 13 residues. The V end was cut by 6 bases, the J end by 8 bases, with 11 bases between. Per the germline V gene, CDR1 is SEHNR and CDR2 is FQNEAQ (reference sequence).

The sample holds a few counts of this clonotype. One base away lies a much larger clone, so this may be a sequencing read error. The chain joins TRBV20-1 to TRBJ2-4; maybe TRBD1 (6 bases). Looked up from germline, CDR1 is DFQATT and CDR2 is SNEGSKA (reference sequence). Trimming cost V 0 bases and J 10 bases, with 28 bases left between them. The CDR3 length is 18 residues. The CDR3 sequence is CSAREAGTPNRRWKIQYF. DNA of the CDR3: TGCAGTGCTAGAGAGGCAGGGACACCTAATAGGCGGTGGAAAATTCAGTACTTC.

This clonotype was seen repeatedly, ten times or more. The CDR3: CATSRGRVDEAFF. CDR3 DNA: TGTGCCACCAGCAGAGGCAGGGTTGATGAAGCTTTCTTT. This rearrangement joins TRBV15 to TRBJ1-1; D perhaps matches TRBD1 (5 bases). Germline CDR1 reads LNHNV; CDR2 reads YYDKDF (reference sequence). Trimming cost V 1 base and J 7 bases, with 10 bases left between them. This CDR3 has 13 residues.

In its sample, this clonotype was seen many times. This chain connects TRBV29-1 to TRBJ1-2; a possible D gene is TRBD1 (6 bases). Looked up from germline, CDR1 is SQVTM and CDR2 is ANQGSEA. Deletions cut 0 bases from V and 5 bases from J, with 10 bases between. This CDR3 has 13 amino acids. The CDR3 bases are TGCAGCGTTGAAGAGCTTACAGGGTATGGCTACACCTTC. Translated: CSVEELTGYGYTF.

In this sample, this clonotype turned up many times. This chain's CDR3 is CASSLAGSGLAKNIQYF. CDR3 coding DNA: TGTGCCAGCAGCTTAGCGGGTAGCGGGCTAGCCAAAAACATTCAGTACTTC. This chain connects TRBV7-2 to TRBJ2-4, with 7 bases that match TRBD2. In germline, CDR1 is SGHTA, CDR2 FQGNSA. There are 17 residues in the CDR3. Trimming took 0 bases from V and 0 from J; bases not matched to a gene: 5. Complete variable domain (other parts from reference TRBV7-2 and TRBJ2-4): GAGVSQSPSNKVTEKGKDVELRCDPISGHTALYWYRQSLGQGLEFLIYFQGNSAPDKSGLPSDRFSAERTGGSVSTLTIQRTQQEDSAVYLCASSLAGSGLAKNIQYFGAGTRLSVL.

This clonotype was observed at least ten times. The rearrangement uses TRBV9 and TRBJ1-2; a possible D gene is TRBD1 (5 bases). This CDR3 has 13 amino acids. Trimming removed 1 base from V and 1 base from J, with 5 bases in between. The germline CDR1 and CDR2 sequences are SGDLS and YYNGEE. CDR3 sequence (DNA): TGTGCCAGCAGCGTACAGGGTAACTATGGCTACACCTTC. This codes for CASSVQGNYGYTF.

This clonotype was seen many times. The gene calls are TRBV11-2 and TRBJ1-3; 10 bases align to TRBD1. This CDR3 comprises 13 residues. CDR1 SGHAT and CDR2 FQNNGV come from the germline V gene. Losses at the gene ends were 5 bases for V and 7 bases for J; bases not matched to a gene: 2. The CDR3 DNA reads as TGTGCCAGCAGCCAGGACAGGGGGAACACCATATATTTT. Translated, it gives CASSQDRGNTIYF.

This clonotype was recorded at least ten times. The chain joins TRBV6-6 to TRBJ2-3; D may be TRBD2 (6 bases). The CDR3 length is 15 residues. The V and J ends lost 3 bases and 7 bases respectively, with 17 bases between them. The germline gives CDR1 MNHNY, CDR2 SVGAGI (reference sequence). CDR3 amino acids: CASSYEGLGGNTQYF. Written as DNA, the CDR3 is TGTGCCAGCAGTTATGAAGGCCTCGGGGGAAATACGCAGTATTTT.